These 30 T cell receptor beta chains share one sample of origin, sequenced in a study of radiotherapy plus CTLA-4 blockade in lung cancer. Sequenced by immunoSEQ multiplex PCR; TCRdb stores in-frame clones only, minus some. The table includes about 73,000 clones, roughly 91% detected once. The sample in question was peripheral blood, obtained from a patient treated with radiotherapy plus ipilimumab. The receptors were sampled from a human donor with non-small cell lung cancer that progressed on radiotherapy plus ipilimumab.

The chain uses TRBV9 and TRBJ2-2, with 7 bases lining up with TRBD2. V trimming: 4 bases; J trimming: 5 bases; junction bases outside the gene matches: 5. Germline V lookup: CDR1 SGDLS, CDR2 YYNGEE. CDR3 size: 14 residues. CDR3: CASSPLADTGELFF. CDR3 DNA: TGTGCCAGCAGCCCTCTAGCGGATACCGGGGAGCTGTTTTTT.

The J gene is TRBJ2-2, the V gene TRBV9; no clear D gene. Germline lookup yields CDR1 SGDLS and CDR2 YYNGEE. The CDR3 is 14 residues long. V was clipped by 0 bases and J by 2 bases, with 5 bases between them. The CDR3: CASSVDRNTGELFF. CDR3 coding DNA: TGTGCCAGCAGCGTAGACAGAAACACCGGGGAGCTGTTTTTT. Full variable domain (remainder filled in from reference TRBV9 and TRBJ2-2): DSGVTQTPKHLITATGQRVTLRCSPRSGDLSVYWYQQSLDQGLQFLIQYYNGEERAKGNILERFSAQQFPDLHSELNLSSLELGDSALYFCASSVDRNTGELFFGEGSRLTVL.

This chain links TRBV2 with TRBJ2-1; 9 nucleotides align to TRBD2. This CDR3 has 16 residues. Germline V gene lookup returns CDR1 SNHLY and CDR2 FYNNEI. With 4 bases clipped from V and 3 bases from J, the junction kept 7 bases outside the gene matches. This CDR3 is CASSVRAGGLYNEQFF. The CDR3 coding sequence is TGTGCCAGCAGTGTAAGAGCGGGAGGACTCTACAATGAGCAGTTCTTC. Combining the CDR3 with reference TRBV2 and TRBJ2-1 gives the whole variable domain EPEVTQTPSHQVTQMGQEVILRCVPISNHLYFYWYRQILGQKVEFLVSFYNNEISEKSEIFDDQFSVERPDGSNFTLKIRSTKLEDSAMYFCASSVRAGGLYNEQFFGPGTRLTVL.

This chain connects TRBV7-9 to TRBJ1-5; D is unclear. The CDR3 length is 16 residues. Between the trimmed V and J ends, which lost 5 bases and 6 bases, there was a span of 20 bases. Per germline, CDR1 SEHNR and CDR2 FQNEAQ (reference sequence). In DNA form, the CDR3 reads TGTGCCAGCAGCCGAGGAGGGCTGGGTTTGGGTCAGCCCCAGCATTTT. Amino acids: CASSRGGLGLGQPQHF.

CDR3 sequence reads: CASRASSYNEQFF. CDR3 DNA sequence: TGTGCCAGCAGAGCCAGCTCCTACAATGAGCAGTTCTTC. The gene calls are TRBV28 and TRBJ2-1; no clear D. The germline CDR1 and CDR2 sequences are MDHEN and SYDVKM. Trimming pared 6 bases from V and 0 bases from J, leaving 6 bases between. The CDR3 loop spans 13 amino acids.

This sequence joins TRBV4-1 and TRBJ2-3, with D perhaps TRBD1 or TRBD2 (5 bases each). The CDR3 extends over 14 amino acids. Germline-derived CDR1 and CDR2 are MGHRA and YSYEKL. Trimming shortened V by 4 bases and J by 3 bases, and 11 bases separated the two germline ends. The CDR3 here is CASSRGSGTDTQYF. The CDR3 nucleotides are TGCGCCAGCAGCCGGGGGTCAGGGACAGATACGCAGTATTTT.

The gene calls are TRBV30 and TRBJ2-5; D is ambiguous. Germline CDR1 and CDR2: GTSNPN and SVGIG (reference sequence). V was pared by 0 bases and J by 1 base, with 9 bases between. The CDR3 has 14 residues. The CDR3 nucleotides are TGTGCCTGGAGTGTAGGTGGCAGCCAAGAGACCCAGTACTTC. Its translation is CAWSVGGSQETQYF.

This chain connects TRBV6-1 to TRBJ2-7, with D hard to call. This CDR3 spans 11 amino acids. V lost 2 bases to trimming and J lost 6 bases, with 5 bases between them. Germline V gene data show CDR1 as MNHNS and CDR2 as SASEGT. CDR3 region: CASSEKSEQYV. CDR3 coding DNA: TGTGCCAGCAGTGAAAAGAGCGAGCAGTACGTC.

The V gene is TRBV10-3, the J gene TRBJ1-1; D remains ambiguous. The CDR3 extends over 13 amino acids. The V end lost 4 bases, the J end lost 1 base, and 7 bases lay between the germline ends. Germline V gene lookup returns CDR1 ENHRY and CDR2 SYGVKD. The CDR3 protein is CAISGWGNTEAFF. The CDR3 DNA reads TGTGCCATCAGTGGCTGGGGGAACACTGAAGCTTTCTTT.

This sequence joins TRBV10-3 and TRBJ2-3; TRBD2 aligns across 7 bases. Germline CDR1 reads ENHRY; CDR2 reads SYGVKD. V trimming: 3 bases; J trimming: 1 base; junction bases outside the gene matches: 4. The CDR3 loop spans 15 amino acids. CDR3 in DNA: TGTGCCATCAGTGACTTGGGGAGGGGCACAGATACGCAGTATTTT. This encodes CAISDLGRGTDTQYF.

The chain has TRBV20-1 and TRBJ1-4; no reliable D call. The V gene lost 7 bases and the J gene lost 4 bases, with 7 bases spanning the gap. The CDR3 loop spans 11 amino acids. Germline V gene lookup returns CDR1 DFQATT and CDR2 SNEGSKA (reference sequence). CDR3: CSVQHNEKLFF. CDR3 DNA sequence: TGCAGTGTCCAGCATAATGAAAAACTGTTTTTT.

V gene TRBV5-6 combines with J gene TRBJ2-7; D unresolved. This CDR3 is built from 16 residues. Trimming pared 6 bases from V and 4 bases from J, leaving 23 bases between. The germline CDR1 and CDR2 sequences are SGHDT and YYEEEE. CDR3 region: CASTHRRTLLWYEQYV. The CDR3 region has the DNA TGTGCCAGCACCCATCGGCGGACCCTTCTTTGGTACGAGCAGTACGTC.

The chain is built from TRBV4-1 and TRBJ2-3; TRBD1 aligns across 8 bases. V gave up 6 bases and J gave up 4 bases; unmatched junction bases: 12. This CDR3 is built from 16 residues. Germline V gives CDR1 MGHRA, CDR2 YSYEKL. The CDR3 region is CASRHSPGQVSDTQYF. DNA for the CDR3: TGCGCCAGCAGACATTCTCCGGGACAGGTATCAGATACGCAGTATTTT.

The V call is TRBV6-6, the J call TRBJ1-2; D might be TRBD1 (6 bases). V was cut by 7 bases and J by 2 bases, with 14 bases left in between. From germline, CDR1 is MNHNY and CDR2 SVGAGI (reference sequence). CDR3 length: 14 amino acids. This chain's CDR3 is CASTAQGLNYGYTF. DNA of the CDR3: TGTGCCAGCACCGCCCAGGGGCTGAACTATGGCTACACCTTC.

The gene calls are TRBV6-5 and TRBJ1-2; no clear D. V lost 5 bases to trimming and J lost 4 bases, with 17 bases between them. CDR1 and CDR2 (germline): MNHEY, SVGAGI. This CDR3 comprises 15 residues. CDR3 DNA: TGTGCCAGCAGTCATTTTAGTTCGGGTGTCTATGGCTACACCTTC. It is translated as CASSHFSSGVYGYTF.

This clone was seen more than once but under ten times. The rearrangement joins TRBV19 to TRBJ2-4; tentative D call: TRBD1 (6 bases). The V gene lost 7 bases and the J gene lost 8 bases, with 15 bases spanning the gap. The germline CDR1 and CDR2 sequences are LNHDA and SQIVND (reference sequence). The CDR3 covers 13 residues. In DNA form, the CDR3 reads TGTGCCAGTAAGGGGGTCGGGCCAGACATTCAGTACTTC. As protein: CASKGVGPDIQYF.

This rearrangement joins TRBV18 to TRBJ2-7; possibly TRBD1 for D (6 bases). V lost 3 bases and J lost 1, with 7 bases in between. CDR3 length: 13 residues. CDR1 is KGHSH and CDR2 is LQKENI in the germline V gene. In DNA, the CDR3 is TGTGCCAGCTCACCCCAGGGGTCCTACGAGCAGTACGTC. Residues: CASSPQGSYEQYV.

This chain links TRBV5-6 with TRBJ2-7, with D possibly TRBD2 on 6 matching bases. Trimming left V 0 bases short and J 2 bases short, with 18 bases between. This CDR3 comprises 17 residues. Germline V gene lookup returns CDR1 SGHDT and CDR2 YYEEEE. CDR3 protein: CASSLAPGLADTYEQYF. CDR3 nucleotide sequence: TGTGCCAGCAGCTTGGCCCCGGGACTGGCGGATACCTACGAGCAGTACTTC.

This chain uses TRBV16 with TRBJ2-2; TRBD2 matches at 9 bases. The germline V gene encodes CDR1 KGHSY and CDR2 FQNENV. Trimming cost V 1 base and J 0 bases; bases outside gene matches: 18. CDR3 length: 22 amino acids. The CDR3 DNA is TGTGCCAGCAGCCAATTTCTACCTAGCGGGACGACACTACTTTCGAACACCGGGGAGCTGTTTTTT. It codes for CASSQFLPSGTTLLSNTGELFF.

The V and J genes are TRBV2 and TRBJ1-3, with a weak D call TRBD1 (5 bases). V gave up 4 bases and J gave up 3 bases, with 10 bases separating them. The CDR3 spans 14 residues. Looked up from germline, CDR1 is SNHLY and CDR2 is FYNNEI. The CDR3 is CASSGAGLGNTIYF. The DNA for the CDR3 is TGTGCCAGCAGTGGGGCAGGGCTTGGAAACACCATATATTTT.

This sequence joins TRBV6-6 and TRBJ2-1, with D uncertain. This CDR3 comprises 12 residues. V was shortened by 8 bases and J by 7 bases, with 12 bases between the two germline ends. Germline CDR1 is MNHNY and CDR2 is SVGAGI (reference sequence). CDR3 amino acids: CASDVGVNEQFF. The CDR3 DNA reads TGTGCCAGCGATGTGGGTGTTAATGAGCAGTTCTTC.

The chain has TRBV27 and TRBJ1-1; maybe TRBD1 (6 bases). The CDR3 is 15 residues long. The V and J ends lost 4 bases and 1 base respectively, with 13 bases between them. Per germline, CDR1 MNHEY and CDR2 SMNVEV (reference sequence). The CDR3 region has the DNA TGTGCCAGCAGTTCGCAGGGGATGGCGAACACTGAAGCTTTCTTT. It is translated as CASSSQGMANTEAFF.

Only a few counts were recorded for this clone. The chain carries TRBV28 and TRBJ2-7; D is uncertain. The CDR3 covers 12 residues. Germline CDR1 MDHEN, CDR2 SYDVKM. V was pared by 4 bases and J by 1 base, with 5 bases between. CDR3 bases: TGTGCCAGCAGTTCCACATCCTACGAGCAGTACGTC. Translation gives CASSSTSYEQYV.

The gene calls are TRBV4-1 and TRBJ2-1; 11 bases are a match to TRBD2. This CDR3 has 16 amino acids. The ends lost 3 bases at V and 4 bases at J; junction bases unmatched: 5. Looked up from germline, CDR1 is MGHRA and CDR2 is YSYEKL. The CDR3 nucleotides read TGCGCCAGCAGCCAGGCTAGCGGGAGGATGTACAATGAGCAGTTCTTC. Translation gives CASSQASGRMYNEQFF.

This chain joins TRBV7-8 and TRBJ1-1; tentative D call: TRBD1 (5 bases). Trimming took off 5 bases at V and 7 bases at J, with 14 bases between the two ends. Germline V CDR1 and CDR2: SGHVS, FQNEAQ. The CDR3 loop spans 13 amino acids. DNA of the CDR3: TGTGCCAGCAGCCCCTACCCGGGGCTTGAAGCTTTCTTT. Amino acids: CASSPYPGLEAFF.

The V call is TRBV7-6, the J call TRBJ2-3; maybe TRBD1 (6 bases). The CDR3 has 15 amino acids. Germline V gene lookup returns CDR1 SGHVS and CDR2 FNYEAQ. Trimming removed 1 base from V and 3 bases from J, with 11 bases in between. CDR3 nucleotides: TGTGCCAGCAGCTTAGTGACAGGCTTTACAGATACGCAGTATTTT. It translates to CASSLVTGFTDTQYF.

For this clone: The same CDR3 can be traced to other DNA sequences in this sample. V usage is TRBV5-8 and J usage is TRBJ2-1; unclear D gene. V was shortened by 0 bases and J by 0 bases, with 10 bases between the two germline ends. CDR1 is SGHTS, CDR2 YDEGEE, per germline. This CDR3 has 16 residues. As DNA, the CDR3 is TGTGCCAGCAGCTTGGGACCGCTGAGCTCCTACAATGAGCAGTTCTTC. Translation gives CASSLGPLSSYNEQFF.

This clone was counted a few times. J is TRBJ2-2 and V is TRBV29-1, with D perhaps TRBD1 (6 bases). V dropped 3 bases and J dropped 6 bases, with 8 bases sitting between them. The CDR3 runs 12 residues. From germline, CDR1 is SQVTM and CDR2 ANQGSEA. CDR3 amino acids: CSVDEGAGELFF. The DNA for the CDR3 is TGCAGCGTTGATGAGGGGGCCGGGGAGCTGTTTTTT.

The chain couples TRBV5-1 to TRBJ2-1; D unresolved. The CDR3 loop spans 14 amino acids. Trimming shortened V by 5 bases and J by 0 bases, and 9 bases separated the two germline ends. Per the germline V gene, CDR1 is SGHRS and CDR2 is YFSETQ. CDR3 amino acids: CASRDPGSYNEQFF. For the CDR3, the DNA is TGCGCCAGCAGAGACCCCGGCTCCTACAATGAGCAGTTCTTC.

The V and J genes are TRBV10-3 and TRBJ1-2, with no clear D. V lost 4 bases and J 4 bases, leaving 10 bases between the germline ends. The CDR3 has 13 amino acids. Germline CDR1 reads ENHRY; CDR2 reads SYGVKD. The CDR3, as DNA: TGTGCCATCAGTGCGGACGAAACCTATGGCTACACCTTC. Translating gives CAISADETYGYTF.